The 21 T cell receptor beta chains listed next were all sequenced from one sample in a study of cytomegalovirus exposure and HLA in healthy donors. PCR was performed using 60 Vbeta and 13 Jbeta primers. Sequencing used immunoSEQ multiplex PCR; TCRdb keeps in-frame clones, though not all of them. The table records 150,000 to 200,000 clones, roughly 80% of them present only once. Sequenced: PBMCs. The receptors shown here come from a male donor in good health and CMV-seronegative.

V and J are TRBV27 and TRBJ1-1; unclear D gene. The germline V gene has CDR1 MNHEY and CDR2 SMNVEV (reference sequence). V was cut by 2 bases and J by 11 bases, with 9 bases left in between. There are 11 residues in the CDR3. CDR3 sequence reads: CASSLGSRAFF. The DNA for the CDR3 is TGTGCCAGCAGTTTAGGGAGTCGGGCTTTCTTT.

V usage is TRBV11-2 and J usage is TRBJ2-3, with 9 bases lining up with TRBD2. Germline trimming cut 5 bases from V and 3 bases from J; bases unmatched to any gene: 15. Germline V gene data show CDR1 as SGHAT and CDR2 as FQNNGV. The CDR3 consists of 18 residues. The DNA of the CDR3 is TGTGCCAGCAGCCTAGGGCGCGGGAGGGGCTGGGGAACAGATACGCAGTATTTT. It yields the protein CASSLGRGRGWGTDTQYF.

The V call is TRBV5-1, the J call TRBJ1-2, with 8 bases fitting TRBD1. This CDR3 is built from 17 residues. In germline, CDR1 is SGHRS, CDR2 YFSETQ. Trimming took 1 base from V and 4 from J; bases not matched to a gene: 12. CDR3 amino acids: CASSLQGARGRAYGYTF. The CDR3 region has the DNA TGCGCCAGCAGCTTGCAGGGGGCGCGGGGTCGTGCCTATGGCTACACCTTC.

CDR3 amino acids: CASSDLPKFNRGGNYGYTF. CDR3 bases: TGTGCCAGCAGTGACCTTCCAAAATTCAACAGGGGGGGCAACTATGGCTACACCTTC. The chain carries TRBV6-1 and TRBJ1-2; 8 nucleotides agree with TRBD1. Germline assignment: CDR1 MNHNS and CDR2 SASEGT. V lost 3 bases and J lost 2; bases outside the gene matches: 17. The CDR3 runs to 19 residues.

In this sample, this clone turned up a few times. The chain combines TRBV2 with TRBJ1-1; D not certain. There are 13 residues in the CDR3. Germline V gene lookup returns CDR1 SNHLY and CDR2 FYNNEI. Trimming stripped 3 bases from V and 5 bases from J, with 10 bases between. The CDR3 protein is CASSEVGLTEAFF. The CDR3 nucleotides are TGTGCCAGCAGTGAGGTTGGCCTGACTGAAGCTTTCTTT.

This clone turned up a few times. The chain employs TRBV28 and TRBJ2-2; unclear D gene. There are 13 residues in the CDR3. Trimming took 4 bases from V and 7 from J, leaving 10 bases between them. Germline V gene sequence: CDR1 MDHEN, CDR2 SYDVKM. DNA of the CDR3: TGTGCCAGCAGTTCCCCCCTCGTCGGGGAGCTGTTTTTT. It yields the protein CASSSPLVGELFF. The full variable domain, its missing parts supplied by reference TRBV28 and TRBJ2-2, is DVKVTQSSRYLVKRTGEKVFLECVQDMDHENMFWYRQDPGLGLRLIYFSYDVKMKEKGDIPEGYSVSREKKERFSLILESASTNQTSMYLCASSSPLVGELFFGEGSRLTVL.

The chain links TRBV5-1 to TRBJ1-4; the D gene is possibly TRBD1 (6 bases). The CDR3 has 15 amino acids. Per germline, CDR1 SGHRS and CDR2 YFSETQ. V was trimmed by 0 bases and J by 4 bases, leaving 10 bases between them. For the CDR3, the DNA is TGCGCCAGCAGCTTGGACAGGGCTAATAATGAAAAACTGTTTTTT. It is translated as CASSLDRANNEKLFF.

This rearrangement joins TRBV7-3 to TRBJ2-7; 7 nucleotides match TRBD2. Losses at the gene ends were 4 bases for V and 7 bases for J; bases not matched to a gene: 1. The CDR3 is 11 amino acids. CDR1 and CDR2 (germline): SGHTA, FQGTGA. CDR3 region: CASSSGLEQYF. Here the CDR3 DNA reads TGTGCCAGCAGCTCGGGACTAGAGCAGTACTTC.

V usage is TRBV2 and J usage is TRBJ2-2; TRBD2 is a possible D gene (6 bases). This CDR3 comprises 15 residues. Trimming pared 3 bases from V and 5 bases from J, leaving 13 bases between. Germline V gene lookup returns CDR1 SNHLY and CDR2 FYNNEI. CDR3 protein: CASSESGVPTGELFF. The CDR3, as DNA: TGTGCCAGCAGTGAGTCGGGGGTCCCAACCGGGGAGCTGTTTTTT.

J is TRBJ1-6 and V is TRBV28; TRBD1 agrees at 8 bases. The CDR3 contains 15 residues. Germline loops: CDR1 MDHEN, CDR2 SYDVKM. The ends lost 6 bases at V and 5 bases at J; junction bases unmatched: 6. CDR3 sequence reads: CASRSRTGNNSPLHF. CDR3 coding DNA: TGTGCCAGCAGGTCCCGGACAGGGAATAATTCACCCCTCCACTTT.

This clone was seen a few times. This chain connects TRBV5-6 to TRBJ2-3, with D hard to call. Germline CDR1 SGHDT, CDR2 YYEEEE. Trimming took 0 bases from V and 3 from J, leaving 8 bases between them. This CDR3 contains 14 residues. The CDR3 here is CASSLDSWTDTQYF. CDR3 in DNA: TGTGCCAGCAGCTTGGACTCCTGGACAGATACGCAGTATTTT.

CDR3 nucleotide sequence: TGTGCCAGCAGTGAATCCGGCGGGAACTCTGGGGCCAACGTCCTGACTTTC. This encodes CASSESGGNSGANVLTF. The gene calls are TRBV2 and TRBJ2-6; maybe TRBD2 (6 bases). Germline values: CDR1 SNHLY, CDR2 FYNNEI. The CDR3 covers 17 residues. The V and J ends lost 2 bases and 0 bases respectively, with 11 bases between them.

This chain uses TRBV19 with TRBJ2-6, with 7 positions matching TRBD2. The germline CDR1 and CDR2 sequences are LNHDA and SQIVND (reference sequence). This CDR3 has 15 residues. The ends lost 4 bases at V and 3 bases at J; junction bases unmatched: 3. In DNA, the CDR3 is TGTGCCAGTAGTAAACGGGGGGATGGGGCCAACGTCCTGACTTTC. This codes for CASSKRGDGANVLTF.

The chain recombines TRBV9 with TRBJ1-2; no reliable D call. With 0 bases removed from V and 5 bases from J, the gap between germline ends came to 11 bases. This CDR3 spans 14 amino acids. Germline assignment: CDR1 SGDLS and CDR2 YYNGEE. The CDR3 spells CASSVATAGYGYTF. CDR3 coding DNA: TGTGCCAGCAGCGTAGCCACGGCGGGGTATGGCTACACCTTC.

In its sample, this clone was seen a few times. The chain recombines TRBV30 with TRBJ2-1; 7 bases line up with TRBD2. The CDR3 contains 14 residues. The junction had 3 bases not matched to a gene; V was cut back by 4 bases and J by 0 bases. Per the germline V gene, CDR1 is GTSNPN and CDR2 is SVGIG (reference sequence). In DNA form, the CDR3 reads TGTGCCTGGACTAGCGGCTACTCCTACAATGAGCAGTTCTTC. Protein product: CAWTSGYSYNEQFF.

The gene calls are TRBV11-1 and TRBJ2-7; D perhaps matches TRBD1 (6 bases). Trimming cost V 3 bases and J 0 bases, with 9 bases left between them. Germline-derived CDR1 and CDR2 are SGHAT and FQDESV (reference sequence). The CDR3 has 14 amino acids. The CDR3 nucleotides are TGTGCCAGCAGCTTGGACAGTAACTCCTACGAGCAGTACTTC. It encodes CASSLDSNSYEQYF.

The chain uses TRBV5-6 and TRBJ2-7; a possible D gene is TRBD2 (6 bases). Germline CDR1 reads SGHDT; CDR2 reads YYEEEE. The CDR3 consists of 14 residues. Trimming pared 6 bases from V and 5 bases from J, leaving 18 bases between. In nucleotides, the CDR3 is TGTGCCAGCATGGCGGGCGGGGAACGGCACGAGCAGTACTTC. Encoded protein: CASMAGGERHEQYF. Together with reference TRBV5-6 and TRBJ2-7, the CDR3 gives the full variable domain: DAGVTQSPTHLIKTRGQQVTLRCSPKSGHDTVSWYQQALGQGPQFIFQYYEEEERQRGNFPDRFSGHQFPNYSSELNVNALLLGDSALYLCASMAGGERHEQYFGPGTRLTVT.

This sequence joins TRBV7-3 and TRBJ2-3; 7 nucleotides line up with TRBD2. The V gene's germline CDR1 is SGHTA and CDR2 FQGTGA. After removal of 1 base from V and 2 bases from J, the junction contained 3 bases not matched to a gene. The CDR3 has 15 amino acids. CDR3 bases: TGTGCCAGCAGCTTAAAGCGGGGTCTCACAGATACGCAGTATTTT. Translation: CASSLKRGLTDTQYF.

V and J are TRBV6-6 and TRBJ1-1; tentative D call: TRBD1 (5 bases). The V end lost 4 bases, the J end lost 4 bases, and 10 bases lay between the germline ends. This CDR3 has 13 amino acids. Germline CDR1 reads MNHNY; CDR2 reads SVGAGI (reference sequence). In DNA, the CDR3 is TGTGCCAGCAGTTTCGGCGGGGGCACTGAAGCTTTCTTT. Translated, it gives CASSFGGGTEAFF.

This clone was seen just once. The chain employs TRBV2 and TRBJ2-7; possibly TRBD2 for D (6 bases). Germline CDR1 SNHLY, CDR2 FYNNEI. This CDR3 is built from 10 residues. V lost 7 bases to trimming and J lost 5 bases, with 6 bases between them. For the CDR3, the DNA is TGTGCCAGCATAGCGGACGAGCAGTACTTC. This sequence encodes CASIADEQYF. Full variable domain (remainder filled in from reference TRBV2 and TRBJ2-7): EPEVTQTPSHQVTQMGQEVILRCVPISNHLYFYWYRQILGQKVEFLVSFYNNEISEKSEIFDDQFSVERPDGSNFTLKIRSTKLEDSAMYFCASIADEQYFGPGTRLTVT.

This clone was detected once. J is TRBJ2-2 and V is TRBV15, with TRBD2 matching 13 bases. Looked up from germline, CDR1 is LNHNV and CDR2 is YYDKDF (reference sequence). This CDR3 is 17 amino acids long. V lost 5 bases and J lost 6; bases outside the gene matches: 9. The CDR3 coding sequence is TGTGCCACCAGCGCACTTGGACTAGCGGGAGACGCCGGGGAGCTGTTTTTT. As protein: CATSALGLAGDAGELFF.